This T cell receptor beta chain appears in the sequencing data of a study of T cells in Graves' hyperthyroidism and ophthalmopathy. There are many counts of this clonotype. What was amplified from RNA transcripts were TCR beta CDR3 regions. During a first-round RT-PCR of the TCR CDR3, the HTBI primer set was used. From the multiplex PCR reads, TCRdb called clonotypes with MiXCR, one entry per CDR3 protein. This table has around 280,000 distinct CDR3 sequences, approximately 12% appearing once. This TCR was recovered from a woman under 40 with Graves' hyperthyroidism that later progressed to Graves' ophthalmopathy. The sample was blood.

The CDR3 DNA reads as TGTGCCAGCAGCTTAGCATCGGAGACCCAGTACTTC. Translating gives CASSLASETQYF. The rearrangement joins TRBV7-2 to TRBJ2-5; no clear D gene. The V and J ends lost 0 bases and 5 bases respectively, with 4 bases between them. The CDR3 contains 12 residues. Germline V gene lookup returns CDR1 SGHTA and CDR2 FQGNSA.